Listed below are T cell receptor beta chains from one sample, sequenced in a study of control samples from healthy donors and cancer patients. Clones were sequenced by immunoSEQ multiplex PCR, and TCRdb holds only the in-frame ones, with some missing. This table holds about 93,000 clones, about 85% found once. Sequencing was carried out using blood. The receptors here all came from a woman in her 70s in good health. The CDR3 runs from the conserved cysteine through the conserved F or W. D genes are given only for firm matches. Clone size is not always given. Where it is, it says once, few, many or a class for expanded clones.

size: .
J: TRBJ2-7
V: TRBV7-9
D: .
CDR3: CASSFDGRQGAYEQYF
DNA: TGTGCCAGCAGCTTTGATGGGAGGCAGGGGGCCTACGAGCAGTACTTC

size: .
J: TRBJ1-1
V: TRBV12-5
D: .
CDR3: CASGLVDKGAFF
DNA: TGTGCTAGTGGTTTGGTGGACAAAGGGGCTTTCTTT

size: .
J: TRBJ1-2
V: TRBV4-3
D: .
CDR3: CASSQDSAGSGYTF
DNA: TGCGCCAGCAGCCAAGATTCGGCAGGCTCTGGCTACACCTTC

size: .
J: TRBJ1-2
V: TRBV3-1/TRBV3-2
D: .
CDR3: CASSQERVSGYTF
DNA: TGTGCCAGCAGCCAAGAAAGGGTATCCGGCTACACCTTC

size: once
J: TRBJ1-2
V: TRBV6-1
D: .
CDR3: CASSEALGSLYGYTF
DNA: TGTGCCAGCAGTGAAGCTCTGGGCTCCCTCTATGGCTACACCTTC

size: .
J: TRBJ1-5
V: TRBV6-5
D: .
CDR3: CAGGPGDLLQPQHF
DNA: TGTGCCGGGGGGCCAGGGGACCTCCTGCAGCCCCAGCATTTT

size: .
J: TRBJ1-1
V: TRBV6-5
D: .
CDR3: CASSYSKLGRTEAFF
DNA: TGTGCCAGCAGTTACTCGAAATTGGGTAGGACTGAAGCTTTCTTT

size: .
J: TRBJ1-2
V: TRBV28
D: .
CDR3: CASSRALGYTF
DNA: TGTGCCAGCAGCCGGGCTTTGGGCTACACCTTC

size: many
J: TRBJ2-5
V: TRBV6-5
D: TRBD1
CDR3: CASRPDRGREETQYF
DNA: TGTGCCAGCAGGCCTGACAGGGGGCGGGAGGAGACCCAGTACTTC

size: .
J: TRBJ2-1
V: TRBV15
D: .
CDR3: CATRPTGLHNEQFF
DNA: TGTGCCACCCGCCCTACAGGGCTCCACAATGAGCAGTTCTTC

size: .
J: TRBJ1-4
V: TRBV3-1/TRBV3-2
D: .
CDR3: CASSLGGAKKLFF
DNA: TGTGCCAGCAGCCTGGGGGGTGCGAAAAAACTGTTTTTT

size: .
J: TRBJ2-1
V: TRBV11-1
D: .
CDR3: CASSLRTGREDEQFF
DNA: TGTGCCAGCAGCTTGAGGACAGGGAGGGAGGATGAGCAGTTCTTC

size: .
J: TRBJ1-2
V: TRBV19
D: TRBD1
CDR3: CASSSGTGGLHGYTF
DNA: TGTGCCAGTAGTAGTGGGACAGGGGGTCTTCACGGCTACACCTTC

size: .
J: TRBJ2-7
V: TRBV7-2
D: TRBD1
CDR3: CASSSMGQALLHEQYF
DNA: TGTGCCAGCAGCTCTATGGGACAGGCTCTGCTACACGAGCAGTACTTC

size: .
J: TRBJ1-2
V: TRBV5-1
D: TRBD1
CDR3: CASSFQGAQFGGYTF
DNA: TGCGCCAGCAGCTTTCAGGGGGCTCAATTCGGTGGCTACACCTTC

size: medium-sized
J: TRBJ1-5
V: TRBV24-1
D: .
CDR3: CATSDGGRGRNQPQHF
DNA: TGTGCCACCAGTGACGGGGGCAGGGGTAGGAATCAGCCCCAGCATTTT

size: .
J: TRBJ1-2
V: TRBV27
D: .
CDR3: CASSTGGNYGYTF
DNA: TGTGCCAGCAGTACTGGGGGGAACTATGGCTACACCTTC

size: once
J: TRBJ1-6
V: TRBV24-1
D: .
CDR3: CATRGRQENSYNSPLHF
DNA: TGTGCCACCAGGGGTAGACAGGAAAACTCCTATAATTCACCCCTCCACTTT

size: .
J: TRBJ1-1
V: TRBV7-2
D: .
CDR3: CASNSLQNTEAFF
DNA: TGTGCCAGCAATTCCCTACAGAACACTGAAGCTTTCTTT

size: .
J: TRBJ1-1
V: TRBV12-3/TRBV12-4
D: .
CDR3: CASSFAATEAFF
DNA: TGTGCCAGCAGTTTTGCGGCGACTGAAGCTTTCTTT

size: .
J: TRBJ1-2
V: TRBV28
D: .
CDR3: CASSLQGFGGYTF
DNA: TGTGCCAGCAGTCTACAGGGTTTCGGTGGCTACACCTTC

size: .
J: TRBJ2-7
V: TRBV7-2
D: .
CDR3: CASSFQGMGYEQYF
DNA: TGTGCCAGCAGCTTTCAGGGGATGGGGTACGAGCAGTACTTC

size: .
J: TRBJ2-3
V: TRBV14
D: .
CDR3: CASGRGDTQYF
DNA: TGTGCCAGCGGCCGTGGGGATACGCAGTATTTT

size: .
J: TRBJ2-3
V: TRBV5-1
D: TRBD2
CDR3: CASVRGGGEPDTQYF
DNA: TGCGCCAGCGTCAGGGGCGGGGGGGAGCCAGATACGCAGTATTTT

size: .
J: TRBJ1-5
V: TRBV2
D: .
CDR3: CASSEYLGQPQHF
DNA: TGTGCCAGCAGTGAATATCTAGGGCAGCCCCAGCATTTT

size: .
J: TRBJ1-1
V: TRBV12-3/TRBV12-4
D: .
CDR3: CASSHPLNTEAFF
DNA: TGTGCCAGCAGTCATCCGTTGAACACTGAAGCTTTCTTT

size: .
J: TRBJ2-1
V: TRBV5-4
D: .
CDR3: CASSRHNEQFF
DNA: TGTGCCAGCAGCCGACACAATGAGCAGTTCTTC

size: .
J: TRBJ2-6
V: TRBV9
D: TRBD1
CDR3: CASSVGQPASGANVLTF
DNA: TGTGCCAGCAGCGTGGGACAGCCAGCCTCTGGGGCCAACGTCCTGACTTTC